This T cell receptor (beta chain) was captured in a study of regulatory T cells in long-lasting Graves disease. Looking at the study overall: Graves' patients diagnosed newly had used antithyroid drugs under 3 months. Overall study results and limits: Segments TRBV28, TRBJ1-2 and TRBJ2-5 showed preferential usage in persistent disease. Lower TCR diversity characterized persistent Graves' patients relative to newly diagnosed patients.

Time point specified: newly diagnosed GD, antithyroid drugs for less than 3 months. PBMC-extracted RNA yielded the TCR library. Patients all came to the study from an endocrinology department in Xi'an, China. Arm-PCR of CDR3 regions with iRepertoire HTBI primers generated TCR beta libraries. MiXCR, applied by TCRdb to the multiplex PCR reads, yields one record per CDR3 protein. The profile covers hundreds of thousands of distinct CDR3 sequences, with 18% appearing a single time and around 37% taken by the ten largest. With 6 bases removed from V and 2 bases from J, the gap between germline ends came to 16 bases. Germline-derived CDR1 and CDR2 are DFQATT and SNEGSKA (reference sequence). The CDR3 is made up of 14 amino acids. On this clonotype: Its antigen is as yet unknown.

This chain joins TRBV20-1 and TRBJ1-1; TRBD1 is a possible D gene (5 bases). This sample comprised peripheral blood mononuclear cells (PBMCs), obtained at new diagnosis, from a patient treated with antithyroid drugs. The TCR comes from a female donor with Graves disease. CDR3 loop: CSAPMSGRNTEAFF. CDR3 DNA sequence: TGCAGTGCACCCATGTCAGGGAGAAACACTGAAGCTTTCTTT.